The 12 T cell receptor beta chains below were found in one sample sequenced in a study of sequential checkpoint blockade in melanoma. Treatment specified: randomized to nivolumab then ipilimumab (arm A) or the reverse (arm B). The assay was immunoSEQ multiplex PCR, and TCRdb's table has in-frame clones only and misses some. The sample contains around 2,000 clones, roughly 50% of which appear only once. The material was CD8+ T cells sorted from blood (inferred from file names), obtained from a patient given nivolumab and ipilimumab in sequence. The origin of the receptors is a human patient with melanoma. Some clones in this sample may be carry-over from other donors' samples.

The chain uses TRBV11-2 and TRBJ2-7; 8 bases fit TRBD1. There are 15 residues in the CDR3. Losses at the gene ends were 5 bases for V and 5 bases for J; bases not matched to a gene: 11. Germline values: CDR1 SGHAT, CDR2 FQNNGV. CDR3 loop: CASSTMGTGGDEQYF. The CDR3 nucleotides are TGTGCCAGCAGCACAATGGGGACAGGAGGTGACGAGCAGTACTTC.

The chain combines TRBV5-5 with TRBJ1-5; the match to TRBD1 covers 10 bases. V shed 4 bases and J 7 bases; nucleotides not matched to a gene: 8. Looked up from germline, CDR1 is SGHKS and CDR2 is YYEKEE (reference sequence). The CDR3 extends over 15 amino acids. The CDR3 is CASSRSTGGGQPQHF. The CDR3, as DNA: TGTGCCAGCAGCCGATCGACAGGGGGCGGACAGCCCCAGCATTTT.

The J gene is TRBJ1-2, the V gene TRBV5-1, with D possibly matching TRBD1 (5 bases). The CDR3 contains 18 residues. In germline, CDR1 is SGHRS, CDR2 YFSETQ. Trimming took off 4 bases at V and 6 bases at J, with 28 bases between the two ends. CDR3 amino acids: CASSLLGVLGRGDDGYTF. The DNA of the CDR3 is TGCGCCAGCAGCCTTCTCGGGGTCCTCGGACGGGGGGACGATGGCTACACCTTC.

This chain links TRBV9 with TRBJ2-3, with TRBD2 identical over 9 bases. V was pared by 0 bases and J by 1 base, with 0 bases of the junction left unmatched. CDR1 is SGDLS and CDR2 is YYNGEE in the germline V gene. The CDR3 runs 15 residues. CDR3 region: CASSVGGGGTDTQYF. The DNA for the CDR3 is TGTGCCAGCAGCGTAGGCGGGGGGGGCACAGATACGCAGTATTTT.

This sequence joins TRBV6-1 and TRBJ2-6; 7 nucleotides align to TRBD2. This CDR3 contains 16 residues. The V gene end was trimmed by 2 bases and the J gene end by 3 bases; junction bases not matched to a gene: 4. Germline V gene data show CDR1 as MNHNS and CDR2 as SASEGT. In DNA form, the CDR3 reads TGTGCCAGCAGTGAAAATCGGGGGGATGGGGCCAACGTCCTGACTTTC. Its translation: CASSENRGDGANVLTF.

J is TRBJ2-1 and V is TRBV6-5; 12 positions match TRBD2. The J segment lost 8 bases and the V segment lost 6 bases, leaving 8 bases of the junction unmatched. This CDR3 region has 15 residues. CDR1 is MNHEY and CDR2 is SVGAGI in the germline V gene. CDR3 in DNA: TGTGCCAGCAGGACCCTAGCGGGGGGGCTTTATGAGCAGTTCTTC. Protein sequence: CASRTLAGGLYEQFF.

This chain joins TRBV9 and TRBJ2-1; 11 bases align to TRBD2. This CDR3 has 14 residues. Per germline, CDR1 SGDLS and CDR2 YYNGEE. V lost 6 bases and J lost 3; bases outside the gene matches: 2. The CDR3 loop is CASTTSGGYNEQFF. CDR3 bases: TGTGCCAGCACTACTAGCGGGGGCTACAATGAGCAGTTCTTC.

This clone has just a few counts. The rearrangement joins TRBV19 to TRBJ1-6, with 9 nucleotides matching TRBD1. This CDR3 contains 17 residues. The trim removed 5 bases at V and 12 bases at J, leaving 17 bases unmatched. CDR1 and CDR2 (germline): LNHDA, SQIVND (reference sequence). The CDR3 loop is CASSRSGTGFGAKPLHF. DNA for the CDR3: TGTGCCAGTAGTCGATCCGGGACAGGGTTCGGCGCTAAACCCCTCCACTTT. The full variable domain, completed using reference TRBV19 and TRBJ1-6, is DGGITQSPKYLFRKEGQNVTLSCEQNLNHDAMYWYRQDPGQGLRLIYYSQIVNDFQKGDIAEGYSVSREKKESFPLTVTSAQKNPTAFYLCASSRSGTGFGAKPLHFGNGTRLTVT.

The J gene is TRBJ2-1, the V gene TRBV14; D unresolved. V was pared by 4 bases and J by 4 bases, with 8 bases between. Germline CDR1 and CDR2: SGHDN and FVKESK. The CDR3 is 13 residues long. The CDR3 nucleotides read TGTGCCAGCAGCCCAGGTGCATACAATGAGCAGTTCTTC. This encodes CASSPGAYNEQFF.

The chain couples TRBV7-9 to TRBJ2-7, with 9 bases aligning to TRBD1. In germline, CDR1 is SEHNR, CDR2 FQNEAQ (reference sequence). V lost 3 bases and J lost 0; bases outside the gene matches: 6. The CDR3 runs to 16 residues. The CDR3 bases are TGTGCCAGCAGCTTTGGGACAGGGCTTAGCTCCTACGAGCAGTACTTC. The encoded protein is CASSFGTGLSSYEQYF.

This chain uses TRBV4-2 with TRBJ2-7, with D tentatively TRBD2 (7 bases). The ends were cut back, 2 bases at V and 1 base at J, with 18 bases in the middle. CDR3 length: 17 residues. Germline V lookup: CDR1 LGHNA, CDR2 YNFKEQ. CDR3 amino acids: CASSQWMGGGSSYEQYF. The CDR3 nucleotides read TGTGCCAGCAGCCAATGGATGGGAGGGGGGAGTTCCTACGAGCAGTACTTC.

This chain joins TRBV6-5 and TRBJ1-1; possibly TRBD1 for D (6 bases). V was shortened by 0 bases and J by 6 bases, with 17 bases between the two germline ends. CDR3 length: 16 amino acids. Germline V gene sequence: CDR1 MNHEY, CDR2 SVGAGI. The CDR3 here is CASSYSPTGNSAEAFF. The CDR3 DNA reads TGTGCCAGCAGTTACTCGCCCACAGGGAATAGCGCTGAAGCTTTCTTT.